The 32 T cell receptor beta chains given below trace back to one sample, sequenced in a study of blood T cell repertoires in COVID-19. Method: immunoSEQ multiplex PCR; TCRdb's copy keeps in-frame clones and lacks some. Here the sample spans tens of thousands of clones, around 83% being singletons. Sequenced sample: peripheral blood. The receptors originated from a man older than 75 with acute or convalescent COVID-19.

This clone occurred many times. The chain carries TRBV30 and TRBJ1-2; TRBD1 agrees at 11 bases. Unmatched junction bases numbered 9, after V lost 4 bases and J lost 2 bases. The CDR3 consists of 16 residues. Per germline, CDR1 GTSNPN and CDR2 SVGIG (reference sequence). The CDR3 loop reads CAWKPDRGLRNYGYTF. In DNA, the CDR3 is TGTGCCTGGAAACCGGACAGGGGGCTACGGAACTATGGCTACACCTTC. Drawing the rest from reference TRBV30 and TRBJ1-2, the complete variable domain is SQTIHQWPATLVQPVGSPLSLECTVEGTSNPNLYWYRQAAGRGLQLLFYSVGIGQISSEVPQNLSASRPQDRQFILSSKKLLLSDSGFYLCAWKPDRGLRNYGYTFGSGTRLTVV.

This chain uses TRBV5-1 with TRBJ1-5; 11 nucleotides line up with TRBD1. Trimming cost V 4 bases and J 6 bases; bases outside gene matches: 3. Germline loops: CDR1 SGHRS, CDR2 YFSETQ. The CDR3 is 14 amino acids. This CDR3 is CASSPDRGLQPQHF. The CDR3 region has the DNA TGCGCCAGCAGCCCGGACAGGGGGCTTCAGCCCCAGCATTTT.

The chain employs TRBV30 and TRBJ1-4; 9 bases map to TRBD1. The length of the CDR3 is 21 residues. Germline CDR1 and CDR2: GTSNPN and SVGIG (reference sequence). Trimming cost V 7 bases and J 5 bases; bases outside gene matches: 29. CDR3 protein: CASSLGTGRGELLGKNEKLFF. The DNA for the CDR3 is TGTGCCTCCTCACTTGGGACAGGGCGAGGGGAACTCCTCGGGAAGAATGAAAAACTGTTTTTT.

V usage is TRBV20-1 and J usage is TRBJ2-4; 7 bases agree with TRBD1. The V segment lost 6 bases and the J segment 11 bases; nucleotides outside the gene matches: 7. The CDR3 has 11 residues. Germline V gives CDR1 DFQATT, CDR2 SNEGSKA (reference sequence). CDR3 region: CSAKQGVVQYF. In DNA form, the CDR3 reads TGCAGTGCCAAGCAGGGGGTAGTTCAGTACTTC.

The V call is TRBV4-2, the J call TRBJ2-3; no clear D gene. The CDR3 covers 14 residues. V was trimmed by 0 bases and J by 0 bases, leaving 4 bases between them. Germline V gene sequence: CDR1 LGHNA, CDR2 YNFKEQ. The CDR3 nucleotides are TGTGCCAGCAGCCAAGAACTAAGCACAGATACGCAGTATTTT. Translation: CASSQELSTDTQYF.

The chain has TRBV6-2 or TRBV6-3 and TRBJ1-4; TRBD1 agrees at 7 bases. The CDR3 runs to 14 residues. The J segment lost 6 bases and the V segment lost 4 bases, leaving 5 bases of the junction unmatched. CDR1 is MNHEY and CDR2 is SVGEGT in the germline V gene. The CDR3 is CASSSSDRDEKLFF. The CDR3 region has the DNA TGTGCCAGCAGTTCCAGCGACAGGGATGAAAAACTGTTTTTT.

Written as DNA, the CDR3 is TGTGCCAGCAGCAACCGGGACAGGGGAGAAAAACTGTTTTTT. Translation: CASSNRDRGEKLFF. V is TRBV6-5 and J is TRBJ1-4; 10 bases fit TRBD1. V was pared by 6 bases and J by 8 bases, with 6 bases of the junction left unmatched. Germline loops: CDR1 MNHEY, CDR2 SVGAGI. This CDR3 is 14 amino acids long.

The chain links TRBV6-1 to TRBJ1-6; possible D gene TRBD1, 6 bases. CDR1 is MNHNS and CDR2 is SASEGT in the germline V gene. The CDR3 loop spans 14 amino acids. The ends were cut back, 3 bases at V and 5 bases at J, with 8 bases in the middle. The CDR3 sequence: CASSEDRDNSPLHF. The CDR3 DNA sequence: TGTGCCAGCAGTGAGGACAGAGATAATTCACCCCTCCACTTT.

V and J are TRBV12-3 or TRBV12-4 and TRBJ2-1, with D possibly matching TRBD2 (5 bases). This CDR3 has 13 residues. Trimming removed 6 bases at V and 6 bases at J, with 12 bases between. The CDR3 nucleotides read TGTGCCAGCAGGCTAGACTACAGCAATGAGCAGTTCTTC. It codes for CASRLDYSNEQFF.

This chain joins TRBV19 and TRBJ2-7, with TRBD1 identical over 7 bases. The V and J ends lost 1 base and 0 bases, in that order; junction bases with no gene match: 9. Germline V gene sequence: CDR1 LNHDA, CDR2 SQIVND (reference sequence). This CDR3 region has 17 residues. Written as DNA, the CDR3 is TGTGCCAGTAGTATAGGTCACCGGGACAGCAACTCCTACGAGCAGTACTTC. Protein: CASSIGHRDSNSYEQYF.

In its sample, this clone was seen once. V and J are TRBV7-2 and TRBJ2-7, with 9 bases aligning to TRBD1. The junction had 7 bases not matched to a gene; V was cut back by 0 bases and J by 4 bases. In germline, CDR1 is SGHTA, CDR2 FQGNSA. CDR3 size: 16 residues. CDR3 residues: CASSLAIWDREYEQYF. CDR3 DNA sequence: TGTGCCAGCAGCTTAGCGATTTGGGACAGGGAGTACGAGCAGTACTTC.

The rearrangement links TRBV5-1 to TRBJ2-3; weak D call: TRBD1 (5 bases). The germline V and J ends were trimmed by 0 bases and 2 bases, with 7 bases remaining between them. The CDR3 sequence is 14 residues long. Germline V lookup: CDR1 SGHRS, CDR2 YFSETQ. This CDR3 reads CASSLDRFTDTQYF. The CDR3 DNA sequence: TGCGCCAGCAGCTTGGACAGGTTCACAGATACGCAGTATTTT.

The V call is TRBV28, the J call TRBJ2-7, with 7 bases identical to TRBD2. This CDR3 region has 16 residues. Germline V gene data show CDR1 as MDHEN and CDR2 as SYDVKM. V gave up 6 bases and J gave up 2 bases; unmatched junction bases: 13. CDR3 amino acids: CASSMSGGGGTYEQYF. In nucleotides, the CDR3 is TGTGCCAGCAGCATGTCCGGTGGGGGGGGAACCTACGAGCAGTACTTC.

This clone was seen once. This chain links TRBV5-1 with TRBJ1-2, with TRBD1 matching 10 bases. CDR1 and CDR2 from the germline V gene are SGHRS and YFSETQ. The CDR3 covers 18 residues. J gave up 1 base and V 4 bases, and 13 bases lay outside the gene matches. The CDR3 reads CASSGGTGAIPINYGYTF. The DNA of the CDR3 is TGCGCCAGCAGCGGGGGGACAGGGGCGATCCCCATTAACTATGGCTACACCTTC.

The V gene is TRBV6-5, the J gene TRBJ2-7; D is undetermined. Trimming left V 0 bases short and J 4 bases short, with 13 bases between. The germline CDR1 and CDR2 sequences are MNHEY and SVGAGI. This CDR3 spans 15 amino acids. The CDR3 here is CASSYSSYAGYEQYF. The CDR3 coding sequence is TGTGCCAGCAGTTACTCGAGTTACGCCGGTTACGAGCAGTACTTC.

The rearrangement joins TRBV30 to TRBJ1-1; D ambiguous. The germline CDR1 and CDR2 sequences are GTSNPN and SVGIG (reference sequence). Trimming pared 0 bases from V and 1 base from J, leaving 12 bases between. The CDR3 contains 15 residues. The CDR3 spells CAWSVLRHTNTEAFF. DNA of the CDR3: TGTGCCTGGAGTGTACTCAGACACACGAACACTGAAGCTTTCTTT. Looking up the rest from reference TRBV30 and TRBJ1-1 gives the full variable domain: SQTIHQWPATLVQPVGSPLSLECTVEGTSNPNLYWYRQAAGRGLQLLFYSVGIGQISSEVPQNLSASRPQDRQFILSSKKLLLSDSGFYLCAWSVLRHTNTEAFFGQGTRLTVV.

This clone was found once. The gene calls are TRBV19 and TRBJ2-1, with TRBD1 matching 7 bases. CDR3 size: 14 residues. The ends lost 4 bases at V and 8 bases at J; junction bases unmatched: 8. Looked up from germline, CDR1 is LNHDA and CDR2 is SQIVND (reference sequence). The CDR3 coding sequence is TGTGCCAGTAGTACGCCGACAGGGACATATGAGCAGTTCTTC. Its translation is CASSTPTGTYEQFF. The whole variable domain, filled in from reference TRBV19 and TRBJ2-1, reads DGGITQSPKYLFRKEGQNVTLSCEQNLNHDAMYWYRQDPGQGLRLIYYSQIVNDFQKGDIAEGYSVSREKKESFPLTVTSAQKNPTAFYLCASSTPTGTYEQFFGPGTRLTVL.

The V gene is TRBV5-1, the J gene TRBJ2-2, with 11 bases lining up with TRBD1. This CDR3 has 17 residues. Per the germline V gene, CDR1 is SGHRS and CDR2 is YFSETQ. After removal of 0 bases from V and 4 bases from J, the junction contained 5 bases not matched to a gene. The CDR3 protein is CASSLAQGQGGTGELFF. Here the CDR3 DNA reads TGCGCCAGCAGCTTGGCTCAGGGACAGGGGGGCACCGGGGAGCTGTTTTTT.

V usage is TRBV28 and J usage is TRBJ1-1, with D possibly TRBD1 on 6 matching bases. The germline V gene has CDR1 MDHEN and CDR2 SYDVKM. The CDR3 length is 11 residues. V gave up 5 bases and J gave up 9 bases, with 10 bases separating them. The CDR3: CASSITGKAFF. CDR3 in DNA: TGTGCCAGCAGTATCACAGGGAAAGCTTTCTTT.

The rearrangement joins TRBV7-8 to TRBJ1-3; tentative D call: TRBD1 (6 bases). The CDR3 has 14 residues. Trimming shortened V by 4 bases and J by 3 bases, and 10 bases separated the two germline ends. CDR1 is SGHVS and CDR2 is FQNEAQ in the germline V gene. CDR3 sequence reads: CASSSGTSGNTIYF. CDR3 bases: TGTGCCAGCAGCTCCGGGACAAGTGGAAACACCATATATTTT.

V is TRBV18 and J is TRBJ1-1, with 11 bases that match TRBD1. Trimming at V came to 6 bases and at J to 5 bases, leaving 5 bases not matched to a gene. In germline, CDR1 is KGHSH, CDR2 LQKENI. The CDR3 sequence is 14 residues long. The CDR3 DNA reads TGTGCCAGCTCCCTTGGACAGGGGGCAACTGAAGCTTTCTTT. It yields the protein CASSLGQGATEAFF.

V gene TRBV5-1 combines with J gene TRBJ1-1, with D perhaps TRBD1 (6 bases). The germline V gene encodes CDR1 SGHRS and CDR2 YFSETQ. This CDR3 region has 15 residues. The V end lost 2 bases, the J end lost 0 bases, and 11 bases lay between the germline ends. In DNA, the CDR3 is TGCGCCAGCAGCTTACAGGGAGGGGTGAACACTGAAGCTTTCTTT. Its protein is CASSLQGGVNTEAFF.

V and J are TRBV18 and TRBJ2-5, with D maybe TRBD2 (7 bases). Germline CDR1 is KGHSH and CDR2 is LQKENI. Trimming took off 0 bases at V and 7 bases at J, with 12 bases between the two ends. This CDR3 comprises 14 residues. The CDR3 protein is CASSPPEGGGTQYF. The CDR3 nucleotides are TGTGCCAGCTCACCACCAGAAGGGGGGGGGACCCAGTACTTC.

The rearrangement links TRBV7-2 to TRBJ2-7; D remains ambiguous. Germline lookup yields CDR1 SGHTA and CDR2 FQGNSA. The CDR3 covers 13 residues. Trimming took off 4 bases at V and 2 bases at J, with 9 bases between the two ends. The CDR3 region has the DNA TGTGCCAGCAGCTCCCCCCAGGCCTACGAGCAGTACTTC. Translated, it gives CASSSPQAYEQYF.

The chain has TRBV6-6 and TRBJ2-5, with D perhaps TRBD1 (6 bases). Trimming cost V 10 bases and J 5 bases, with 14 bases left between them. Germline-derived CDR1 and CDR2 are MNHNY and SVGAGI (reference sequence). The CDR3 runs 12 residues. The CDR3 loop reads CATRQDAETQYF. The CDR3 bases are TGTGCCACCCGACAGGACGCCGAGACCCAGTACTTC.

On this clone itself: Other DNA variants within this sample encode the same CDR3. The rearrangement joins TRBV19 to TRBJ2-3; D perhaps matches TRBD1 (5 bases). Trimming shortened V by 1 base and J by 5 bases, and 13 bases separated the two germline ends. This CDR3 region has 15 residues. Germline V gene data show CDR1 as LNHDA and CDR2 as SQIVND (reference sequence). This CDR3 is CASSIGQRPRDTQYF. DNA for the CDR3: TGTGCCAGTAGTATAGGACAGCGTCCCCGAGATACGCAGTATTTT.

This clone was picked up one time. The chain recombines TRBV6-6 with TRBJ2-3, with TRBD1 as a possible D gene (6 bases). Germline CDR1 and CDR2: MNHNY and SVGAGI (reference sequence). Trimming took 8 bases from V and 3 from J, leaving 18 bases between them. This CDR3 is built from 15 residues. The CDR3 sequence: CASRTGQGRTDTQYF. The CDR3 DNA reads TGTGCCAGCCGTACGGGACAAGGACGTACAGATACGCAGTATTTT.

V gene TRBV24-1 combines with J gene TRBJ1-3; 7 nucleotides line up with TRBD1. Germline V gene sequence: CDR1 KGHDR, CDR2 SFDVKD. The CDR3 is 15 amino acids. The V gene end was trimmed by 3 bases and the J gene end by 0 bases; junction bases not matched to a gene: 1. The CDR3 protein is CATSDAGGSGNTIYF. As DNA, the CDR3 is TGTGCCACCAGTGATGCAGGGGGCTCTGGAAACACCATATATTTT.

The rearrangement uses TRBV7-2 and TRBJ2-3; 10 nucleotides agree with TRBD1. J was trimmed by 3 bases and V by 3 bases; bases with no gene match: 6. This CDR3 region has 16 residues. Germline CDR1 reads SGHTA; CDR2 reads FQGNSA. The CDR3 reads CASSLSRDRGTDTQYF. Here the CDR3 DNA reads TGTGCCAGCAGCTTGAGCCGGGACAGGGGAACAGATACGCAGTATTTT.

This chain links TRBV25-1 with TRBJ2-3, with TRBD2 identical over 10 bases. Unmatched junction bases numbered 3, after V lost 6 bases and J lost 3 bases. Germline assignment: CDR1 MGHDK and CDR2 SYGVNS. The CDR3 consists of 14 residues. The CDR3 sequence: CASSLAGVTDTQYF. The CDR3 region has the DNA TGTGCCAGCAGCCTAGCGGGAGTGACAGATACGCAGTATTTT.

J is TRBJ1-6 and V is TRBV28; no firm D call. V was trimmed by 5 bases and J by 5 bases, leaving 10 bases between them. The CDR3 consists of 14 residues. The V gene's germline CDR1 is MDHEN and CDR2 SYDVKM. The CDR3: CASSVPLDNSPLHF. CDR3 coding DNA: TGTGCCAGCAGTGTTCCCCTCGATAATTCACCCCTCCACTTT.

V gene TRBV19 combines with J gene TRBJ1-1; a weak D match, TRBD1 (6 bases). The CDR3 totals 16 residues. V was trimmed by 3 bases and J by 6 bases, leaving 20 bases between them. Germline V gene data show CDR1 as LNHDA and CDR2 as SQIVND (reference sequence). CDR3 DNA sequence: TGTGCCAGTAGTATTCTGGGCGGGGGGCGAATGGCTGAAGCTTTCTTT. Residues: CASSILGGGRMAEAFF.